The 20 T cell receptor beta chains below all came from one sample that was sequenced in a study of CD8 T cells in Susac syndrome. After extraction with the RNeasy kit, roughly 0.45 to 1 ug of the RNA was reverse transcribed using random hexamers. Each CDR3 protein is one row after TCRdb ran MiXCR on the immunoSEQ multiplex PCR reads. The profile covers about 180,000 distinct CDR3 sequences, with under 95% appearing a single time and around 0.1% taken by the ten largest. Sequences were obtained from CD4+ T cells from PBMCs. The receptors shown here come from a human donor with multiple sclerosis.

This chain connects TRBV7-3 to TRBJ2-1; 13 nucleotides match TRBD2. With V trimmed by 6 bases and J by 0 bases, 5 bases remained unmatched. Germline V lookup: CDR1 SGHTA, CDR2 FQGTGA. This CDR3 contains 17 residues. The CDR3: CASRRTSGGPSYNEQFF. CDR3 nucleotide sequence: TGTGCCAGCAGGCGGACTAGCGGGGGACCCTCCTACAATGAGCAGTTCTTC.

The gene calls are TRBV7-8 and TRBJ2-7; TRBD1 is a possible D gene (5 bases). This CDR3 spans 14 amino acids. The V end was cut by 0 bases, the J end by 4 bases, with 10 bases between. Germline V gene lookup returns CDR1 SGHVS and CDR2 FQNEAQ. CDR3 region: CASSLARVGYEQYF. DNA of the CDR3: TGTGCCAGCAGCTTAGCCAGGGTAGGATACGAGCAGTACTTC.

This sequence joins TRBV5-4 and TRBJ1-3; 8 bases match TRBD1. In germline, CDR1 is SGHNT, CDR2 YYREEE (reference sequence). Trimming removed 4 bases from V and 2 bases from J; junction bases left unmatched: 11. This CDR3 has 17 residues. CDR3 in amino acids: CASSLGARGQTGNTIYF. The CDR3 DNA sequence: TGTGCCAGCAGCCTTGGGGCCAGGGGGCAGACTGGAAACACCATATATTTT.

CDR3 nucleotide sequence: TGTGCCAGCAGCCAAAAAGGGGTTCCGGGACTAGGGGTCAGAGAGACCCAGTACTTC. Protein product: CASSQKGVPGLGVRETQYF. The genes are TRBV3-1 and TRBJ2-5; 8 bases are shared with TRBD2. The CDR3 loop spans 19 amino acids. Trimming at V came to 2 bases and at J to 4 bases, leaving 18 bases not matched to a gene. Germline V lookup: CDR1 LGHDT, CDR2 YNNKEL (reference sequence).

The chain combines TRBV19 with TRBJ1-6, with D possibly TRBD1 on 5 matching bases. The V and J ends lost 3 bases and 5 bases respectively, with 8 bases between them. The CDR3 runs to 14 residues. CDR1 and CDR2 from the germline V gene are LNHDA and SQIVND (reference sequence). CDR3 coding DNA: TGTGCCAGTAGTATCTGGGGGAATAATTCACCCCTCCACTTT. Translating it yields CASSIWGNNSPLHF.

This clonotype was counted once. The rearrangement uses TRBV28 and TRBJ2-4; TRBD1 is a possible D gene (6 bases). Germline CDR1 is MDHEN and CDR2 is SYDVKM. This CDR3 spans 17 amino acids. V was shortened by 5 bases and J by 1 base, with 18 bases between the two germline ends. In nucleotides, the CDR3 is TGTGCCAGCAGTCTCCCGAGGGGGAAGGCTGCCAAAAACATTCAGTACTTC. As protein: CASSLPRGKAAKNIQYF.

The chain is built from TRBV4-1 and TRBJ2-7; no clear D gene. Trimming left V 0 bases short and J 2 bases short, with 11 bases between. Germline V gives CDR1 MGHRA, CDR2 YSYEKL. The CDR3 extends over 15 amino acids. The CDR3 region is CASSQDMVSAYEQYF. The CDR3 region has the DNA TGCGCCAGCAGCCAAGATATGGTGAGTGCCTACGAGCAGTACTTC.

The V call is TRBV28, the J call TRBJ1-5; 8 nucleotides match TRBD1. CDR1 is MDHEN, CDR2 SYDVKM, per germline. The ends lost 6 bases at V and 6 bases at J; junction bases unmatched: 7. The CDR3 consists of 14 residues. CDR3 loop: CASSRGTGGQPQHF. The CDR3 nucleotides are TGTGCCAGCAGCCGTGGGACAGGTGGTCAGCCCCAGCATTTT. Supplemented by reference TRBV28 and TRBJ1-5, the full variable domain reads DVKVTQSSRYLVKRTGEKVFLECVQDMDHENMFWYRQDPGLGLRLIYFSYDVKMKEKGDIPEGYSVSREKKERFSLILESASTNQTSMYLCASSRGTGGQPQHFGDGTRLSIL.

The chain is built from TRBV4-3 and TRBJ1-5; 9 positions match TRBD1. Germline-derived CDR1 and CDR2 are LGHNA and YSLEER. The CDR3 covers 15 residues. Unmatched junction bases numbered 6, after V lost 4 bases and J lost 5 bases. The DNA for the CDR3 is TGCGCCAGCAGCCCCGGGACAGGGTTCTATCAGCCCCAGCATTTT. This gives the protein CASSPGTGFYQPQHF.

The V and J genes are TRBV10-3 and TRBJ1-2; no reliable D call. Per the germline V gene, CDR1 is ENHRY and CDR2 is SYGVKD. The CDR3 totals 14 residues. V was pared by 4 bases and J by 0 bases, with 9 bases between. Written as DNA, the CDR3 is TGTGCCATCAGTGTTAGCAGGACTAACTATGGCTACACCTTC. It encodes CAISVSRTNYGYTF.

The V call is TRBV7-3, the J call TRBJ2-6; the D is unclear. V lost 5 bases, J lost 0 bases, and 11 bases lay in between. The CDR3 contains 16 residues. From germline, CDR1 is SGHTA and CDR2 FQGTGA. For the CDR3, the DNA is TGTGCCAGCAGCCCCCTTTCTCCCTCTGGGGCCAACGTCCTGACTTTC. It specifies CASSPLSPSGANVLTF.

V and J are TRBV12-3 or TRBV12-4 and TRBJ2-7, with a weak D call TRBD1 (6 bases). The CDR3 loop spans 15 amino acids. V was trimmed by 4 bases and J by 6 bases, leaving 19 bases between them. CDR3 in amino acids: CASSSRQGLISEQYF. CDR3 DNA: TGTGCCAGCAGTTCACGCCAGGGGTTAATCTCCGAGCAGTACTTC.

The rearrangement joins TRBV7-9 to TRBJ2-5, with D hard to call. This CDR3 contains 14 residues. Deletions cut 5 bases from V and 5 bases from J, with 15 bases between. Germline V gives CDR1 SEHNR, CDR2 FQNEAQ (reference sequence). This CDR3 reads CASSPQAPGETQYF. The CDR3 nucleotides are TGTGCCAGCAGCCCGCAGGCCCCCGGGGAGACCCAGTACTTC.

In this sample, this clonotype turned up once. The gene calls are TRBV6-1 and TRBJ1-5, with D tentatively TRBD1 (6 bases). V lost 7 bases to trimming and J lost 3 bases, with 10 bases between them. This CDR3 comprises 13 residues. Germline-derived CDR1 and CDR2 are MNHNS and SASEGT. The CDR3 sequence: CASNGQFNQPQHF. The CDR3 region has the DNA TGTGCCAGCAATGGACAGTTCAATCAGCCCCAGCATTTT.

This chain uses TRBV7-9 with TRBJ2-3; D is unclear. Trimming stripped 6 bases from V and 1 base from J, with 17 bases between. The CDR3 length is 16 residues. Germline V CDR1 and CDR2: SEHNR, FQNEAQ (reference sequence). CDR3 coding DNA: TGTGCCAGCAGACCGACCTTAGCTGTCGGCACAGATACGCAGTATTTT. Its protein product is CASRPTLAVGTDTQYF.

The chain's CDR3 is CASSLALLGNEQFF. For the CDR3, the DNA is TGTGCCAGCAGTTTAGCGCTATTGGGGAATGAGCAGTTCTTC. This sequence joins TRBV12-3 or TRBV12-4 and TRBJ2-1, with D hard to call. V shed 0 bases and J shed 7 bases, with 10 bases lying between them. The CDR3 is 14 residues long.

V usage is TRBV3-1 and J usage is TRBJ2-7; D is uncertain. Trimming took 2 bases from V and 6 from J, leaving 8 bases between them. Per germline, CDR1 LGHDT and CDR2 YNNKEL (reference sequence). The CDR3 extends over 12 amino acids. The CDR3 spells CASSQFLGEQYF. In nucleotides, the CDR3 is TGTGCCAGCAGCCAATTCCTAGGCGAGCAGTACTTC.

The V and J genes are TRBV5-1 and TRBJ2-2; unclear D gene. The CDR3 is made up of 15 amino acids. Trimming shortened V by 0 bases and J by 0 bases, and 6 bases separated the two germline ends. Germline V gene sequence: CDR1 SGHRS, CDR2 YFSETQ. In nucleotides, the CDR3 is TGCGCCAGCAGCTTGGCGGAGACGAACACCGGGGAGCTGTTTTTT. It codes for CASSLAETNTGELFF.

J is TRBJ1-1 and V is TRBV30; TRBD1 might be the D (6 bases). V was clipped by 8 bases and J by 0 bases, with 13 bases between them. Germline V gene lookup returns CDR1 GTSNPN and CDR2 SVGIG (reference sequence). The CDR3 is made up of 13 amino acids. The CDR3 here is CAGNRVLNTEAFF. CDR3 DNA sequence: TGTGCCGGTAACAGGGTCCTGAACACTGAAGCTTTCTTT.

The chain employs TRBV2 and TRBJ2-1, with D perhaps TRBD2 (6 bases). Trimming shortened V by 5 bases and J by 0 bases, and 11 bases separated the two germline ends. Germline V gives CDR1 SNHLY, CDR2 FYNNEI. This CDR3 has 15 amino acids. CDR3 in amino acids: CASSSDYSSYNEQFF. Here the CDR3 DNA reads TGTGCCAGCAGTTCGGACTATAGCTCCTACAATGAGCAGTTCTTC.